The rows below give T cell receptor beta chains drawn from one sample of a study of blood T cell repertoires in COVID-19. Using immunoSEQ multiplex PCR, the repertoire was profiled, and TCRdb retains in-frame clones only, with some absent. The sample yields more than 70,000 clones, around 88% seen once. The material sequenced was peripheral blood. All receptors derive from a man in his 60s with acute or convalescent COVID-19. CDR3s include the opening cysteine and the closing phenylalanine or tryptophan. D genes are given only for firm matches. Clone size is stated in some rows and not others, as once, few, many or a class when expanded.

TRBV19,once,.,TRBJ2-5,TGTGCCAGTAGTATTCATCAAGAGACCCAGTACTTC,CASSIHQETQYF
TRBV10-3,.,.,TRBJ2-2,TGTGCCATCAGGCCTGAGGCCGGGGAGCTGTTTTTT,CAIRPEAGELFF
TRBV10-2,.,TRBD2,TRBJ2-3,TGCGCCAGCAGTGAGTCGTCGTCTAGCGGGATGGCAGATACGCAGTATTTT,CASSESSSSGMADTQYF
TRBV4-2,.,.,TRBJ1-6,TGTGCCAGCAGCCAAGATCAAACAGGGCGGCGTCCACCCCTCCACTTT,CASSQDQTGRRPPLHF
TRBV19,.,TRBD2,TRBJ2-4,TGTGCCAGTAGTAGGACTAGCGGGCGAGGGGGGAACATTCAGTACTTC,CASSRTSGRGGNIQYF
TRBV19,.,TRBD2,TRBJ2-1,TGTGCCAGTAGTAGGAATTGGGCGGGGGGGAGTAATGAGCAGTTCTTC,CASSRNWAGGSNEQFF
TRBV7-9,.,.,TRBJ1-3,TGTGCCAGCAGCCGAGCTACCTCTGGAAACACCATATATTTT,CASSRATSGNTIYF
TRBV19,once,TRBD2,TRBJ2-2,TGTGCCAGTAGGGGGAGGGCCCACGGGGAGCTGTTTTTT,CASRGRAHGELFF
TRBV2,.,TRBD2,TRBJ2-1,TGTGCCAGCAGTCCTATCAGGCGGGGGGGCATCAATGAGCAGTTCTTC,CASSPIRRGGINEQFF
TRBV30,.,TRBD2,TRBJ2-4,TGTGCCTGGAGTGTCGGCGGGAGGTACGGGAACATTCAGTACTTC,CAWSVGGRYGNIQYF
TRBV27,.,TRBD1,TRBJ2-3,TGTGCCAGCATTAACCCACAGGGGGTGATCACAGATACGCAGTATTTT,CASINPQGVITDTQYF
TRBV15,once,TRBD1,TRBJ2-2,TGTGCCACCAGCAGAGATTTACAGGGGGACACCGGGGAGCTGTTTTTT,CATSRDLQGDTGELFF
TRBV7-2,few,TRBD1,TRBJ1-5,TGTGCCAGCAGCACCGGGACAGCAAAAAATCAGCCCCAGCATTTT,CASSTGTAKNQPQHF
TRBV15,.,.,TRBJ1-4,TGTGCCACCAGCAGAGATCCCAGGGTGGCTAATGAAAAACTGTTTTTT,CATSRDPRVANEKLFF
TRBV7-9,.,.,TRBJ2-4,TGTGCCAGCAGCTGGGACAATATTCAGTACTTC,CASSWDNIQYF
TRBV18,once,TRBD1,TRBJ1-5,TGTGCCAGCTCACCAGTTGGACAGGGCCGCAATCAGCCTCAGCATTTT,CASSPVGQGRNQPQHF
TRBV19,.,TRBD1,TRBJ2-7,TGTGCCAGTAGTATGTCGGGACAGGGGTTAGGGGAGCAGTACTTC,CASSMSGQGLGEQYF
TRBV11-2,.,.,TRBJ1-1,TGTGCCAGCAGCTCGGTGGGCCGGGGTCACACTGAAGCTTTCTTT,CASSSVGRGHTEAFF
TRBV6-6,.,TRBD1,TRBJ2-1,TGTGCCAGCAGTTACTCGTCTTCAGGCAGGGGGAATGAGCAGTTCTTC,CASSYSSSGRGNEQFF
TRBV5-1,.,TRBD2,TRBJ2-7,TGCGCCAGCAGCTTGATGGGACTAGCTGGAGCCTACGAGCAGTACTTC,CASSLMGLAGAYEQYF
TRBV5-1,.,TRBD1,TRBJ2-5,TGCGCCAGCAGCCTAGGGACAGGTAGAGGGTTGGAGACCCAGTACTTC,CASSLGTGRGLETQYF
TRBV3-1/TRBV3-2,.,TRBD1,TRBJ2-4,TGTGCCAGCAGCCTACAGGGGGCGATCAAAAACATTCAGTACTTC,CASSLQGAIKNIQYF
TRBV2,.,TRBD2,TRBJ2-7,TGTGCCAGCAGCACAACTAGCGGCTCCTACGAGCAGTACTTC,CASSTTSGSYEQYF
TRBV7-2,once,TRBD1,TRBJ2-5,TGTGCCAGCAGATCACCAGGGGGCTTCGAGACCCAGTACTTC,CASRSPGGFETQYF
TRBV9,few,.,TRBJ2-7,TGTGCCAGCAGCGCTACCGGGACCTACGAGCAGTACTTC,CASSATGTYEQYF
TRBV13,.,.,TRBJ1-6,TGTGCCAGCAGCCTCGGTGGGGGGGCACCCCTCCACTTT,CASSLGGGAPLHF
TRBV28,.,.,TRBJ2-7,TGTGCCAGCAGTTTCAGGTTCTCCTACGAGCAGTACTTC,CASSFRFSYEQYF
TRBV29-1,.,TRBD1,TRBJ2-7,TGCAGCGGGACCGGGACAGGGATCGCCTACGAGCAGTACTTC,CSGTGTGIAYEQYF
TRBV10-3,once,.,TRBJ1-3,TGTGCCATCAGGGGAGCCTCTGGAAACACCATATATTTT,CAIRGASGNTIYF
TRBV11-2,.,.,TRBJ1-4,TGTGCCAGCAGGTGGACTGGGCGGGGTAATGAAAAACTGTTTTTT,CASRWTGRGNEKLFF
TRBV15,few,.,TRBJ1-6,TGTGCCACCAGCAGAGATCAAGACACCCTCCACTTT,CATSRDQDTLHF
TRBV5-4,.,.,TRBJ2-5,TGTGCCAGCAGCTTGGCCGGGTCCCGGGGAGAGACCCAGTACTTC,CASSLAGSRGETQYF
TRBV6-2/TRBV6-3,.,TRBD2,TRBJ2-7,TGTGCCAGCAGTTACCCTAGCGGCTACCCTTCCTACGAGCAGTACTTC,CASSYPSGYPSYEQYF
TRBV18,.,TRBD2,TRBJ2-1,TGTGCCAGCTCACCTAACCGGGGGGGAATTACCTACAATGAGCAGTTCTTC,CASSPNRGGITYNEQFF
TRBV30,few,.,TRBJ1-5,TGTGCCTGGAGAAGGGGGAATCAGCCCCAGCATTTT,CAWRRGNQPQHF
TRBV19,.,.,TRBJ1-5,TGTGCCAGTAGTATTATAGACAGACCCCAGCATTTT,CASSIIDRPQHF
TRBV7-9,.,.,TRBJ1-4,TGTGCCAGCAGCTTTACCGACGGGGGAAAACTGTTTTTT,CASSFTDGGKLFF
TRBV5-1,.,TRBD2,TRBJ2-5,TGCGCCAGCAGCTTGGGTACTAGCGGGAGATTTACGGAGACCCAGTACTTC,CASSLGTSGRFTETQYF
TRBV7-2,.,.,TRBJ1-1,TGTGCCAGCAGCTTAGTAGCCCGGCCTCACGGGGAAGCTTTCTTT,CASSLVARPHGEAFF
TRBV9,.,TRBD2,TRBJ2-2,TGTGCCAGCAGCGTAGTAGCGGGGCCGAACACCGGGGAGCTGTTTTTT,CASSVVAGPNTGELFF
TRBV10-3,once,TRBD1,TRBJ2-5,TGTGCCATCAGCGACTCAGGGGGTCAAGAGACCCAGTACTTC,CAISDSGGQETQYF
TRBV3-1/TRBV3-2,.,TRBD2,TRBJ2-7,TGTGCCAGCAGCCAAGGACTAGCGGGCTCCTACGAGCAGTACTTC,CASSQGLAGSYEQYF
TRBV7-8,.,.,TRBJ1-6,TGTGCCAGCAGCCCACCTGGAGGGAGGAGTAATTCACCCCTCCACTTT,CASSPPGGRSNSPLHF
TRBV5-8,.,TRBD2,TRBJ2-3,TGTGCCAGCAGCGGCTCCGGGACTAGCGGGAGTACAGATACGCAGTATTTT,CASSGSGTSGSTDTQYF
TRBV27,.,TRBD1,TRBJ1-4,TGTGCCAGCGGGACAGGGTGGGGTGAAAAACTGTTTTTT,CASGTGWGEKLFF
TRBV10-3,.,.,TRBJ2-5,TGTGCCATCAGGTCCGGGAGTCAAGAGACCCAGTACTTC,CAIRSGSQETQYF
TRBV4-3,.,TRBD2,TRBJ2-7,TGCGCCAGCAGCCAAGATTGGGGGGGGGCCTACGAGCAGTACTTC,CASSQDWGGAYEQYF
TRBV5-6,few,TRBD1,TRBJ2-7,TGTGCCAGCAGCTTGGGGCCAGGGGGATCTTTAGTGGGCGAGCAGTACTTC,CASSLGPGGSLVGEQYF
TRBV7-9,.,.,TRBJ2-5,TGTGCCAGCAGCTTAGCGCGGAGGTTCGAGACCCAGTACTTC,CASSLARRFETQYF
TRBV5-4,.,.,TRBJ1-3,TGTGCCAGCAGCTTCGGCGGGACGGTTAGCTCTGGAAACACCATATATTTT,CASSFGGTVSSGNTIYF
TRBV5-4,.,TRBD2,TRBJ2-5,TGTGCCAGCAGCCCTAGGAGCGGGAGGGTGGAGACCCAGTACTTC,CASSPRSGRVETQYF
TRBV29-1,few,TRBD1,TRBJ2-7,TGCAGCGTCAGACAGGGAACCCACGAGCAGTACTTC,CSVRQGTHEQYF
TRBV29-1,.,.,TRBJ1-1,TGCAGCACACGAAGGGGGGGTAGTGAAGCTTTCTTT,CSTRRGGSEAFF
TRBV11-2,.,.,TRBJ1-4,TGTGCCAGCAGCTCCCGGACAGCTACTAATGAAAAACTGTTTTTT,CASSSRTATNEKLFF
TRBV5-1,.,TRBD1,TRBJ2-5,TGCGCCAGCAGCCCCTCGTCAGGGGGCCAAGAGACCCAGTACTTC,CASSPSSGGQETQYF
TRBV3-1/TRBV3-2,.,.,TRBJ1-2,TGTGCCAGCAGCCAAGATCCCAACGGCTATGGCTACACCTTC,CASSQDPNGYGYTF
TRBV4-2,.,.,TRBJ2-5,TGTGCCAGCAGCCAAAGGGTCGTAAAAGAGAGGAGGGAGACCCAGTACTTC,CASSQRVVKERRETQYF